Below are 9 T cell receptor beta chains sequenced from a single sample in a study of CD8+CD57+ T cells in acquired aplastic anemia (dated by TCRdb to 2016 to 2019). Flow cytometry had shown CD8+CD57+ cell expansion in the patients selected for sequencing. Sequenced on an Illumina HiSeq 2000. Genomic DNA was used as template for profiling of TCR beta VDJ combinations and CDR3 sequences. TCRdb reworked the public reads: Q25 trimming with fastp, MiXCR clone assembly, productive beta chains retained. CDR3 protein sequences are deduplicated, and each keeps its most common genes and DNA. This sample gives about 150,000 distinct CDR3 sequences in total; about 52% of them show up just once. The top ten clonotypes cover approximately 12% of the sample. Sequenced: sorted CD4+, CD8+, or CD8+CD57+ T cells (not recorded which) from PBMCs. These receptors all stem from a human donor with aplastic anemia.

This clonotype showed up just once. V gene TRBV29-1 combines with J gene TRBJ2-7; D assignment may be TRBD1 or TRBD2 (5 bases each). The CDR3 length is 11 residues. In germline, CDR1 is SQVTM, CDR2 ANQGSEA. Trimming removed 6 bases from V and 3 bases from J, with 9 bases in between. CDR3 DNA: TGCAGCGTCGGGACGGGCTACGAGCAGTACTTC. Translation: CSVGTGYEQYF.

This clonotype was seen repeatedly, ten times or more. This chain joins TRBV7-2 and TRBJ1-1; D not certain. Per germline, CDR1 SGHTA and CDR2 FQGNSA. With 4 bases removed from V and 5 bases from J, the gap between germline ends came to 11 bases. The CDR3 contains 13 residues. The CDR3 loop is CASSYGRETEAFF. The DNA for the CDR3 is TGTGCCAGCAGCTACGGGCGCGAAACTGAAGCTTTCTTT. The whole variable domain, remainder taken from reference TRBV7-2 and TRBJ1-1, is GAGVSQSPSNKVTEKGKDVELRCDPISGHTALYWYRQSLGQGLEFLIYFQGNSAPDKSGLPSDRFSAERTGGSVSTLTIQRTQQEDSAVYLCASSYGRETEAFFGQGTRLTVV.

DNA for the CDR3: TGTGCCAGCAGTAGCGGGGAAGGGGCAGATACGCAGTATTTT. Protein product: CASSSGEGADTQYF. The rearrangement joins TRBV12-3 or TRBV12-4 to TRBJ2-3; 7 bases match TRBD2. Trimming removed 5 bases from V and 4 bases from J; junction bases left unmatched: 6. CDR3 length: 14 residues.

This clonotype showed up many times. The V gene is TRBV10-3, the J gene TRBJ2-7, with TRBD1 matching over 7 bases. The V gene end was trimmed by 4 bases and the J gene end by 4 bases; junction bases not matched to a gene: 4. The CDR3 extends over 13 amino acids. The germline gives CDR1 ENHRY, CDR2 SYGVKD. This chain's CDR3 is CAISGQGDYEQYF. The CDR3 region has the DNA TGTGCCATCAGTGGGCAGGGGGATTACGAGCAGTACTTC.

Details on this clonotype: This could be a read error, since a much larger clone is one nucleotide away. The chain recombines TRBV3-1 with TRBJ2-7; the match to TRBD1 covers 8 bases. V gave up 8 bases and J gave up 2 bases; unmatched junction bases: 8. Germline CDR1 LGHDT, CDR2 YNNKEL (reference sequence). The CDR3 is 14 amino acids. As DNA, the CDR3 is TGTGCCAGCGGCTACGGACAGGGTACCTACGAGCAGTACTTC. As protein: CASGYGQGTYEQYF.

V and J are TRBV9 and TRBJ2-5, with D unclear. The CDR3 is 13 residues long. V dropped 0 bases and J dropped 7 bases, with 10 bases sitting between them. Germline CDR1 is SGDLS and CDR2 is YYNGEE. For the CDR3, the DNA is TGTGCCAGCAGCGTAGAGGCCCTCTCGACCCAGTACTTC. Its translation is CASSVEALSTQYF.

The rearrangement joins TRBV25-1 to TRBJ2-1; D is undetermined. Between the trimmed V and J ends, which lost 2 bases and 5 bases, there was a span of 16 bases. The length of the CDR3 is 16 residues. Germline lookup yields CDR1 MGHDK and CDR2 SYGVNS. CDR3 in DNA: TGTGCCAGCAGTGAAGGTCCCAGCAGAGTTAACAATGAGCAGTTCTTC. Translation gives CASSEGPSRVNNEQFF.

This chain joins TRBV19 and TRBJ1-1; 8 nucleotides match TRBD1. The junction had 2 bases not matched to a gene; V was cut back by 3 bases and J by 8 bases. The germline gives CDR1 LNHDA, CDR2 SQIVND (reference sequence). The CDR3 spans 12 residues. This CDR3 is CASSISGGEAFF. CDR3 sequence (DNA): TGTGCCAGTAGTATCTCAGGGGGCGAAGCTTTCTTT.

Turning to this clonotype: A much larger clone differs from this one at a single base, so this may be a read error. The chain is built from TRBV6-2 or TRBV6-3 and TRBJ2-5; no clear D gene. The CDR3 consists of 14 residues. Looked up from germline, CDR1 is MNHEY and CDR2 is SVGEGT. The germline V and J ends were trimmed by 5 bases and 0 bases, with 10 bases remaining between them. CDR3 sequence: CASSHDAYQETQYF. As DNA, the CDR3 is TGTGCCAGCAGTCACGACGCCTACCAAGAGACCCAGTACTTC.